This TCR beta chain was identified in a study of CD8 T cells in ankylosing spondylitis. The CDR3 totals 15 residues. V trimming: 3 bases; J trimming: 7 bases; junction bases outside the gene matches: 4. From germline, CDR1 is MRHNA and CDR2 SNTAGT. Study-level points and caveats: Significantly higher representation of disease-linked clones was reported for matched ankylosing spondylitis synovial fluid.

TCRdb redid the calling of the 5' RACE reads with MiXCR, one entry per CDR3 protein. Of more than 110,000 distinct CDR3 sequences in the sample, 7.5% to 9.5% were seen once. A note on this clonotype: Its target is not known.

This receptor was taken from a male donor with ankylosing spondylitis. This sequence joins TRBV6-4 and TRBJ2-1, with 12 bases lining up with TRBD2. The sequencing sample was made of synovial fluid, either unsorted or a sorted T cell fraction (not recorded which). The CDR3 DNA reads as TGTGCCAGCAGTGAGACTAGCGGGAGTGTGAATGAGCAGTTCTTC. Translating it yields CASSETSGSVNEQFF.